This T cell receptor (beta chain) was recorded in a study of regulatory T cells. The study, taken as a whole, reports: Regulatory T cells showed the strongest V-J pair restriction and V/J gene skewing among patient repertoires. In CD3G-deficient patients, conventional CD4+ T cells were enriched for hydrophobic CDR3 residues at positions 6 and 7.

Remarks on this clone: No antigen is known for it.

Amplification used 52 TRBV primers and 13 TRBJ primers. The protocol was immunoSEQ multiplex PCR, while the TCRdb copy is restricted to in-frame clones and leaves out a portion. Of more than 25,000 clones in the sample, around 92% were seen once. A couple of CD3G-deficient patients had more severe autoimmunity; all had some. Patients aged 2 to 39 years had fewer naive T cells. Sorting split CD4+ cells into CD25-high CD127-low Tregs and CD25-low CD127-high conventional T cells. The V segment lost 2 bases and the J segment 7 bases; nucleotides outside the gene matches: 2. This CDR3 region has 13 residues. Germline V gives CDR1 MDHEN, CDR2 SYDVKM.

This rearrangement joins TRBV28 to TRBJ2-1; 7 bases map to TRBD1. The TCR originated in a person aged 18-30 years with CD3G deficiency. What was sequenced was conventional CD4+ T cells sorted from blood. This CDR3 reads CASSLETGNEQFF. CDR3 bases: TGTGCCAGCAGTTTAGAGACAGGGAATGAGCAGTTCTTC. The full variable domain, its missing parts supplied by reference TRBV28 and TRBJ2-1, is DVKVTQSSRYLVKRTGEKVFLECVQDMDHENMFWYRQDPGLGLRLIYFSYDVKMKEKGDIPEGYSVSREKKERFSLILESASTNQTSMYLCASSLETGNEQFFGPGTRLTVL.